Described below is a single T cell receptor (beta chain) sequence and its context. Some clones are missing from TCRdb's copy, which holds only in-frame ones; the method was immunoSEQ multiplex PCR. The table shows roughly 89,000 clones, with roughly 80% occurring only once. This entry belongs to a study of OX40 agonist ivuxolimab in advanced cancers. In germline, CDR1 is SEHNR, CDR2 FQNEAQ (reference sequence). Trimming took off 3 bases at V and 4 bases at J, with 9 bases between the two ends. The CDR3 totals 13 residues. The chain has TRBV7-9 and TRBJ1-1; TRBD1 might be the D (5 bases). The input for sequencing was CD4+ or CD8+ T cells sorted from blood, taken in a trial of the OX40 agonist ivuxolimab. This receptor was taken from an adult with an advanced solid tumor such as melanoma, head and neck, liver or kidney cancer. This CDR3 is CASSLGGTTEAFF. CDR3 sequence (DNA): TGTGCCAGCAGCTTGGGAGGGACCACTGAAGCTTTCTTT.